Reported below is one T cell receptor (beta chain). The total RNA came straight from whole blood, and T cells were not sorted beforehand. The sample comes from a study of monozygotic twins with inflammatory bowel disease. TCRdb re-analyzed the 5' RACE reads; it lists each CDR3 protein once, without DNA. The table for this sample gives 300,000 to 350,000 distinct CDR3 sequences. This CDR3 has 15 residues. Per the germline V gene, CDR1 is SGHRS and CDR2 is YFSETQ. The V gene is TRBV5-1, the J gene TRBJ1-2; the TCRdb D gene call, TRBD1, has no DNA to confirm it. Specimen: blood. This sequence originates from a human donor with ulcerative colitis or Crohn's disease, or a healthy co-twin of an affected twin (not recorded which). CDR3 region: CASSLDGTGSGGYTF.